This T cell receptor beta chain was captured in a study of Graves' ophthalmopathy and Graves' hyperthyroidism. Study results and caveats: An approximately 83% specificity and 85% to 90% sensitivity were achieved by a 13-signature model that separated ophthalmopathy from stable hyperthyroidism.

RNA transcripts provided the template for amplifying TCR beta CDR3 regions. First-round RT-PCR relied on HTBI primers, and a second-round multiplex PCR came next. Each CDR3 protein gets one entry after TCRdb re-called the multiplex PCR reads with MiXCR. The sample carries around 1,000,000 distinct CDR3 sequences, 35% to 45% recorded once. This clonotype has ten or more counts. Its matching antigen is unknown. The clonotype was recovered from an adult man with Graves' hyperthyroidism. Sequenced material: peripheral blood or thyroid tissue (not recorded which).

The CDR3 nucleotides are TGTGCCAGTACCCGCACGGGCAATCAGCCCCAGCATTTT. It yields the protein CASTRTGNQPQHF. The V and J genes are TRBV19 and TRBJ1-5; D call uncertain. Looked up from germline, CDR1 is LNHDA and CDR2 is SQIVND (reference sequence). This CDR3 spans 13 amino acids. Trimming took 7 bases from V and 2 from J, leaving 9 bases between them.